A single sample gave rise to the 20 T cell receptor beta chains below, sequenced in a study of regulatory T cells in long-lasting Graves disease. HTBI primers from iRepertoire and Arm-PCR of CDR3 regions yielded the TCR beta libraries. TCRdb re-analysed the multiplex PCR reads in MiXCR, keeping a single row per CDR3 protein. The sample consists of roughly 700,000 distinct CDR3 sequences, approximately 29% of them appearing once. Regarding time point: persistent/refractory GD, antithyroid drugs over 5 years with positive TRAb. From RNA extracted from PBMCs, the TCR library was made. The sequencing here drew on peripheral blood mononuclear cells (PBMCs), taken when the disease was refractory, from a patient treated with antithyroid drugs. The source of these receptors is a female donor with Graves disease.

This clonotype was counted between two and nine times. The rearrangement links TRBV29-1 to TRBJ2-7; D might be TRBD1 (5 bases). The germline CDR1 and CDR2 sequences are SQVTM and ANQGSEA. V lost 7 bases and J lost 2, with 15 bases in between. This CDR3 is 13 amino acids long. Here the CDR3 DNA reads TGCAGCGCCACGCCCGACAGAACCTACGAGCAGTACTTC. It encodes CSATPDRTYEQYF.

J is TRBJ2-2 and V is TRBV6-1; D possibly uses TRBD1 or TRBD2 (5 bases each). Germline-derived CDR1 and CDR2 are MNHNS and SASEGT. Trimming took off 7 bases at V and 5 bases at J, with 14 bases between the two ends. The CDR3 length is 14 residues. The CDR3 spells CASTRMGETGELFF. The CDR3 DNA reads TGTGCCAGCACCAGAATGGGGGAGACCGGGGAGCTGTTTTTT.

This clonotype was seen a handful of times. The chain joins TRBV28 to TRBJ1-1, with D tentatively TRBD1 (5 bases). Between the trimmed V and J ends, which lost 6 bases and 3 bases, there was a span of 14 bases. Germline V CDR1 and CDR2: MDHEN, SYDVKM. The CDR3 runs 14 residues. CDR3 coding DNA: TGTGCCAGCAGCCTATCGACAGCTTACACTGAAGCTTTCTTT. Its translation is CASSLSTAYTEAFF.

Only a few counts were recorded for this clonotype. The chain has TRBV20-1 and TRBJ1-1; D remains ambiguous. V gave up 3 bases and J gave up 4 bases, with 12 bases separating them. Germline V lookup: CDR1 DFQATT, CDR2 SNEGSKA (reference sequence). CDR3 size: 13 residues. The CDR3 DNA is TGCAGTGCTAGTGCCGGGTTCGGCACTGAAGCTTTCTTT. Protein product: CSASAGFGTEAFF.

The V gene is TRBV25-1, the J gene TRBJ1-1; no firm D call. The V end was cut by 6 bases, the J end by 0 bases, with 11 bases between. CDR1 MGHDK and CDR2 SYGVNS come from the germline V gene. CDR3 length: 14 residues. The CDR3 is CASRDWRLNTEAFF. CDR3 sequence (DNA): TGTGCCAGCAGGGACTGGAGGCTGAACACTGAAGCTTTCTTT.

V is TRBV11-2 and J is TRBJ2-7; D remains ambiguous. Germline CDR1 is SGHAT and CDR2 is FQNNGV. Trimming removed 1 base from V and 0 bases from J, with 10 bases in between. The CDR3 contains 15 residues. The CDR3 protein is CASSLGSASSYEQYF. The DNA for the CDR3 is TGTGCCAGCAGCTTAGGCAGCGCCAGCTCCTACGAGCAGTACTTC. The full variable domain, completed using reference TRBV11-2 and TRBJ2-7, is EAGVAQSPRYKIIEKRQSVAFWCNPISGHATLYWYQQILGQGPKLLIQFQNNGVVDDSQLPKDRFSAERLKGVDSTLKIQPAKLEDSAVYLCASSLGSASSYEQYFGPGTRLTVT.

The genes are TRBV7-2 and TRBJ1-5, with 7 bases matching TRBD1. This CDR3 region has 16 residues. Trimming cost V 3 bases and J 3 bases; bases outside gene matches: 8. Germline CDR1 is SGHTA and CDR2 is FQGNSA. For the CDR3, the DNA is TGTGCCAGCAGCTTCCTTGGACAGGCTCTCAATCAGCCCCAGCATTTT. As protein: CASSFLGQALNQPQHF.

CDR3 nucleotide sequence: TGTGCCAGCAGTGCCCCTCCTAATAGGAACGAGCAGTACTTC. It codes for CASSAPPNRNEQYF. The genes are TRBV25-1 and TRBJ2-7; D unclear. V shed 4 bases and J shed 5 bases, with 15 bases lying between them. Germline CDR1 MGHDK, CDR2 SYGVNS. This CDR3 comprises 14 residues.

This clonotype was counted only a few times. The V call is TRBV12-3 or TRBV12-4, the J call TRBJ2-7; TRBD2 agrees at 10 bases. CDR3 length: 21 amino acids. After removal of 5 bases from V and 0 bases from J, the junction contained 22 bases not matched to a gene. The DNA for the CDR3 is TGTGCCAGCAGTACACCAATTGACGGGACTAGCGCGAAAGTCCGCTCCTACGAGCAGTACTTC. This sequence encodes CASSTPIDGTSAKVRSYEQYF.

V usage is TRBV12-3 or TRBV12-4 and J usage is TRBJ1-5; 10 bases fit TRBD1. The CDR3 is 15 residues long. Unmatched junction bases numbered 8, after V lost 6 bases and J lost 6 bases. The CDR3 DNA reads as TGTGCCAGCAGAGCGGGACAGGGGATGGGTCAGCCCCAGCATTTT. Translated, it gives CASRAGQGMGQPQHF.

The CDR3 region is CASSYHAQQSYGYTF. In nucleotides, the CDR3 is TGTGCCAGCAGCTATCACGCGCAGCAGAGTTATGGCTACACCTTC. The chain carries TRBV7-9 and TRBJ1-2, with unresolved D. CDR1 and CDR2 from the germline V gene are SEHNR and FQNEAQ (reference sequence). The CDR3 length is 15 residues. V was pared by 4 bases and J by 5 bases, with 17 bases between.

The gene calls are TRBV27 and TRBJ2-7; a possible D gene is TRBD1 (5 bases). The germline V gene encodes CDR1 MNHEY and CDR2 SMNVEV (reference sequence). V lost 1 base and J lost 3, with 10 bases in between. CDR3 length: 14 amino acids. The CDR3 DNA follows: TGTGCCAGCAGTTTATTCAGGGTTGGCTACGAGCAGTACTTC. Protein: CASSLFRVGYEQYF.

This chain joins TRBV7-9 and TRBJ1-4; 7 bases are a match to TRBD1. The CDR3 sequence is 14 residues long. Germline CDR1 reads SEHNR; CDR2 reads FQNEAQ (reference sequence). The trim removed 0 bases at V and 8 bases at J, leaving 3 bases unmatched. The CDR3 sequence is CASSLATGMEKLFF. The CDR3 DNA follows: TGTGCCAGCAGCTTAGCGACAGGGATGGAAAAACTGTTTTTT. Using reference TRBV7-9 and TRBJ1-4 for the parts outside the CDR3, the full variable domain is DTGVSQNPRHKITKRGQNVTFRCDPISEHNRLYWYRQTLGQGPEFLTYFQNEAQLEKSRLLSDRFSAERPKGSFSTLEIQRTEQGDSAMYLCASSLATGMEKLFFGSGTQLSVL.

The CDR3 region is CASSSGTGGVINEKLFF. The DNA for the CDR3 is TGTGCCAGCAGCTCGGGGACAGGGGGCGTGATAAATGAAAAACTGTTTTTT. The chain recombines TRBV13 with TRBJ1-4; TRBD1 matches 12 bases. From germline, CDR1 is PRHDT and CDR2 FYEKMQ (reference sequence). CDR3 length: 17 residues. Unmatched junction bases numbered 8, after V lost 4 bases and J lost 5 bases. The full variable domain, in which reference TRBV13 and TRBJ1-4 provide the parts outside the CDR3, is AAGVIQSPRHLIKEKRETATLKCYPIPRHDTVYWYQQGPGQDPQFLISFYEKMQSDKGSIPDRFSAQQFSDYHSELNMSSLELGDSALYFCASSSGTGGVINEKLFFGSGTQLSVL.

The chain links TRBV19 to TRBJ1-4; tentative D call: TRBD1 (5 bases). Between the trimmed V and J ends, which lost 1 base and 4 bases, there was a span of 10 bases. The CDR3 is 15 residues long. Germline CDR1 reads LNHDA; CDR2 reads SQIVND (reference sequence). Here the CDR3 DNA reads TGTGCCAGTAGTATAGCGGCAGGGTATAATGAAAAACTGTTTTTT. Protein product: CASSIAAGYNEKLFF.

The rearrangement links TRBV30 to TRBJ1-1; D gene unclear. V was shortened by 4 bases and J by 7 bases, with 7 bases between the two germline ends. This CDR3 comprises 10 residues. Germline assignment: CDR1 GTSNPN and CDR2 SVGIG (reference sequence). The CDR3 sequence: CAWMSNEAFF. The CDR3 nucleotides are TGTGCCTGGATGAGCAATGAAGCTTTCTTT.

Of note for this clonotype: The junction departs from germline at one end; a sequencing error may be responsible. The gene calls are TRBV10-2 and TRBJ2-5, with 10 nucleotides matching TRBD2. Germline-derived CDR1 and CDR2 are WSHSY and SAAADI. This CDR3 contains 14 residues. The CDR3 loop reads CASSVAGGQETQYF. The CDR3 DNA follows: TGTGCCAGCAGCGTAGCGGGAGGCCAAGAGACCCAGTACTTC.

CDR3 nucleotides: TGTGCCAGCAGCCAAGTTGTTGCATCCCAAAGACAGGGGCGGACTGAAGCTTTCTTT. It translates to CASSQVVASQRQGRTEAFF. J is TRBJ1-1 and V is TRBV11-2; TRBD1 matches 8 bases. The CDR3 runs 19 residues. The germline CDR1 and CDR2 sequences are SGHAT and FQNNGV. With 5 bases clipped from V and 5 bases from J, the junction kept 22 bases outside the gene matches.

V and J are TRBV19 and TRBJ1-2; a weak D match, TRBD1 (5 bases). The ends were cut back, 2 bases at V and 5 bases at J, with 15 bases in the middle. The CDR3 extends over 15 amino acids. Germline CDR1 is LNHDA and CDR2 is SQIVND (reference sequence). Written as DNA, the CDR3 is TGTGCCAGTAGTATACAGGGCACACCTAGGTATGGCTACACCTTC. This sequence encodes CASSIQGTPRYGYTF.

This chain uses TRBV6-5 with TRBJ1-1; D is perhaps TRBD1 (6 bases). CDR1 MNHEY and CDR2 SVGAGI come from the germline V gene. There are 14 residues in the CDR3. Trimming stripped 0 bases from V and 4 bases from J, with 9 bases between. The CDR3 DNA is TGTGCCAGCAGTTACTCGGGACATAGCACTGAAGCTTTCTTT. Its translation is CASSYSGHSTEAFF.